The 24 T cell receptor beta chains below all came from one sample that was sequenced in a study of cytotoxic CD8 clonotypes in ibrutinib-treated CLL. TCRdb's copy holds only in-frame clones and misses some; the assay was immunoSEQ multiplex PCR. The table shows 150,000 to 200,000 clones, with 70% to 90% occurring only once. The source was PBMCs, collected at disease progression, from a patient treated with ibrutinib. The receptor source for this set is a human donor with chronic lymphocytic leukemia.

The chain uses TRBV5-1 and TRBJ1-2; D might be TRBD1 (6 bases). CDR1 and CDR2 (germline): SGHRS, YFSETQ. The CDR3 is made up of 15 amino acids. Trimming pared 0 bases from V and 0 bases from J, leaving 9 bases between. CDR3 in DNA: TGCGCCAGCAGCTTGGAATCAGGGGCTAACTATGGCTACACCTTC. Translated, it gives CASSLESGANYGYTF.

V usage is TRBV10-3 and J usage is TRBJ2-1; TRBD1 agrees at 10 bases. Unmatched junction bases numbered 11, after V lost 4 bases and J lost 8 bases. The CDR3 runs to 16 residues. The V gene's germline CDR1 is ENHRY and CDR2 SYGVKD. The CDR3 reads CAISVTGTGEGDEQFF. The CDR3 DNA sequence: TGTGCCATCAGTGTAACCGGGACAGGGGAAGGGGATGAGCAGTTCTTC.

This rearrangement joins TRBV4-1 to TRBJ2-5; 13 bases agree with TRBD2. V was clipped by 4 bases and J by 4 bases; unmatched bases: 6. The germline V gene has CDR1 MGHRA and CDR2 YSYEKL. The CDR3 is 16 amino acids. In DNA form, the CDR3 reads TGCGCCAGCAGCCTCACTAGCGGGAGGGCCGGAGAGACCCAGTACTTC. It yields the protein CASSLTSGRAGETQYF.

V and J are TRBV7-3 and TRBJ2-1, with 11 nucleotides matching TRBD1. V trimming: 8 bases; J trimming: 4 bases; junction bases outside the gene matches: 13. Germline assignment: CDR1 SGHTA and CDR2 FQGTGA. This CDR3 has 17 amino acids. CDR3 region: CASPPQPGQGDYNEQFF. The CDR3 bases are TGTGCCAGCCCGCCCCAGCCGGGACAGGGGGATTACAATGAGCAGTTCTTC.

The V call is TRBV14, the J call TRBJ1-1; 7 positions agree with TRBD1. The CDR3 sequence is 17 residues long. With 4 bases clipped from V and 1 base from J, the junction kept 12 bases outside the gene matches. Looked up from germline, CDR1 is SGHDN and CDR2 is FVKESK. The CDR3 region has the DNA TGTGCCAGCAGCCCAGAATTTCGGGGACAGCCGAACACTGAAGCTTTCTTT. Translation: CASSPEFRGQPNTEAFF.

The chain has TRBV6-6 and TRBJ2-5; D uncertain. V was shortened by 0 bases and J by 1 base, with 3 bases between the two germline ends. Germline lookup yields CDR1 MNHNY and CDR2 SVGAGI (reference sequence). The CDR3 loop spans 13 amino acids. CDR3 sequence: CASSYSAQETQYF. The CDR3 nucleotides are TGTGCCAGCAGTTACTCGGCCCAAGAGACCCAGTACTTC.

V and J are TRBV5-1 and TRBJ2-3; 15 bases line up with TRBD2. The CDR3 length is 15 residues. Unmatched junction bases numbered 3, after V lost 4 bases and J lost 6 bases. The germline gives CDR1 SGHRS, CDR2 YFSETQ. The CDR3 sequence: CASSSGLAGGDTQYF. The CDR3 region has the DNA TGCGCCAGCAGCAGCGGACTAGCGGGAGGGGATACGCAGTATTTT.

J is TRBJ2-7 and V is TRBV28; 8 nucleotides agree with TRBD1. V lost 2 bases to trimming and J lost 3 bases; unmatched junction nucleotides: 3. CDR3 size: 14 residues. CDR1 and CDR2 from the germline V gene are MDHEN and SYDVKM. Written as DNA, the CDR3 is TGTGCCAGCAGTTTAGCGACAGGGGTCTACGAGCAGTACTTC. This translates into CASSLATGVYEQYF.

This clone has a handful of counts. The chain links TRBV7-3 to TRBJ2-5, with TRBD2 matching over 9 bases. The CDR3 contains 15 residues. The V and J ends lost 5 bases and 5 bases, in that order; junction bases with no gene match: 9. Per the germline V gene, CDR1 is SGHTA and CDR2 is FQGTGA. CDR3 region: CASSPRGGGYETQYF. CDR3 sequence (DNA): TGTGCCAGCAGCCCCCGCGGGGGGGGCTACGAGACCCAGTACTTC.

The V call is TRBV6-1, the J call TRBJ2-1; TRBD2 agrees at 10 bases. Losses at the gene ends were 8 bases for V and 5 bases for J; bases not matched to a gene: 3. CDR1 is MNHNS and CDR2 is SASEGT in the germline V gene. CDR3 size: 13 residues. CDR3 sequence (DNA): TGTGCCAGCGGGACTAGCGCCGACAATGAGCAGTTCTTC. Protein product: CASGTSADNEQFF.

The count of this clone is one. CDR3 bases: TGTGCCAGCAGCCTAACGACAGAGAACTATGGCTACACCTTC. It codes for CASSLTTENYGYTF. The chain carries TRBV9 and TRBJ1-2, with a possible D match to TRBD1 (5 bases). V was shortened by 4 bases and J by 2 bases, with 12 bases between the two germline ends. CDR3 length: 14 amino acids. Per the germline V gene, CDR1 is SGDLS and CDR2 is YYNGEE.

The chain uses TRBV7-9 and TRBJ1-4; TRBD1 matches at 8 bases. Germline lookup yields CDR1 SEHNR and CDR2 FQNEAQ (reference sequence). V lost 5 bases, J lost 4 bases, and 9 bases stayed unmatched. This CDR3 has 16 amino acids. For the CDR3, the DNA is TGTGCCAGCAGCGCGCAGATCACAGGGGGTAATGAAAAACTGTTTTTT. It translates to CASSAQITGGNEKLFF.

The rearrangement joins TRBV6-6 to TRBJ2-5, with 8 bases aligning to TRBD1. Germline V lookup: CDR1 MNHNY, CDR2 SVGAGI (reference sequence). V shed 5 bases and J 7 bases; nucleotides not matched to a gene: 6. The CDR3 spans 13 residues. CDR3 protein: CASSKTGVVTQYF. CDR3 DNA sequence: TGTGCCAGCAGTAAGACAGGGGTGGTGACCCAGTACTTC.

The rearrangement joins TRBV11-3 to TRBJ1-2; no definite D call. The ends were cut back, 5 bases at V and 4 bases at J, with 11 bases in the middle. This CDR3 contains 13 residues. Germline V gene data show CDR1 as SGHNT and CDR2 as YENEEA. DNA of the CDR3: TGTGCCAGCAGCCCATCCTCCAGCTATGGCTACACCTTC. This codes for CASSPSSSYGYTF.

The chain carries TRBV29-1 and TRBJ1-1, with D possibly being TRBD1 (5 bases). Trimming removed 3 bases from V and 6 bases from J, with 17 bases in between. Germline V gene lookup returns CDR1 SQVTM and CDR2 ANQGSEA. CDR3 length: 14 amino acids. The CDR3 protein is CSVDNLGRESEAFF. The CDR3, as DNA: TGCAGCGTTGATAATCTCGGCAGGGAATCTGAAGCTTTCTTT.

The genes are TRBV5-1 and TRBJ2-2; D is unclear. V lost 6 bases and J 0 bases, leaving 9 bases between the germline ends. The germline V gene has CDR1 SGHRS and CDR2 YFSETQ. This CDR3 is 14 amino acids long. This CDR3 is CASTASANTGELFF. The CDR3 nucleotides read TGCGCCAGCACCGCGTCTGCGAACACCGGGGAGCTGTTTTTT. Filled out from reference TRBV5-1 and TRBJ2-2, the complete variable domain reads KAGVTQTPRYLIKTRGQQVTLSCSPISGHRSVSWYQQTPGQGLQFLFEYFSETQRNKGNFPGRFSGRQFSNSRSEMNVSTLELGDSALYLCASTASANTGELFFGEGSRLTVL.

The chain joins TRBV19 to TRBJ1-1; D not resolved. Germline assignment: CDR1 LNHDA and CDR2 SQIVND (reference sequence). CDR3 length equals 12 residues. V lost 5 bases to trimming and J lost 4 bases, with 8 bases between them. CDR3: CASSQVGTEAFF. In DNA, the CDR3 is TGTGCCAGTAGTCAGGTAGGCACTGAAGCTTTCTTT.

The V and J genes are TRBV30 and TRBJ1-4, with D perhaps matching TRBD1 (6 bases). V was pared by 7 bases and J by 4 bases, with 10 bases between. Looked up from germline, CDR1 is GTSNPN and CDR2 is SVGIG (reference sequence). CDR3 length equals 12 residues. The CDR3 region has the DNA TGTGCCTCGACAGGTTATAATGAAAAACTGTTTTTT. Translating gives CASTGYNEKLFF.

This chain links TRBV4-2 with TRBJ2-2; 12 positions agree with TRBD2. V lost 0 bases to trimming and J lost 6 bases; unmatched junction nucleotides: 11. Germline loops: CDR1 LGHNA, CDR2 YNFKEQ. The CDR3 loop spans 19 amino acids. The CDR3 loop is CASSQDEASGRGFAGELFF. The CDR3 nucleotides read TGTGCCAGCAGCCAAGATGAGGCTAGCGGGAGGGGCTTTGCCGGGGAGCTGTTTTTT.

The chain joins TRBV5-4 to TRBJ2-7; 13 bases fit TRBD2. CDR1 SGHNT and CDR2 YYREEE come from the germline V gene (reference sequence). Trimming removed 4 bases from V and 6 bases from J; junction bases left unmatched: 4. This CDR3 comprises 14 residues. CDR3 nucleotide sequence: TGTGCCAGCAGCGGACTAGCGGGAGTAGGCGAGCAGTACTTC. Protein product: CASSGLAGVGEQYF.

V and J are TRBV4-1 and TRBJ1-3, with a possible D match to TRBD1 (6 bases). CDR3 length: 14 amino acids. Trimming removed 10 bases at V and 4 bases at J, with 17 bases between. Germline assignment: CDR1 MGHRA and CDR2 YSYEKL. CDR3 bases: TGCGCCACGGCAGGGGATACGGGAGGAAACACCATATATTTT. It translates to CATAGDTGGNTIYF.

The chain uses TRBV28 and TRBJ2-7; 8 nucleotides match TRBD2. The CDR3 is made up of 14 amino acids. CDR1 MDHEN and CDR2 SYDVKM come from the germline V gene. V was pared by 3 bases and J by 8 bases, with 9 bases of the junction left unmatched. Here the CDR3 reads CASSLPGLGAQQYF. The CDR3 DNA reads TGTGCCAGCAGTTTGCCGGGACTAGGAGCGCAGCAGTACTTC.

This chain connects TRBV7-2 to TRBJ2-2; a possible D gene is TRBD2 (6 bases). The CDR3 contains 15 residues. Germline V gene lookup returns CDR1 SGHTA and CDR2 FQGNSA. V dropped 1 base and J dropped 5 bases, with 11 bases sitting between them. The CDR3 bases are TGTGCCAGCAGCTTAGGGTTCCGGGGGACCGGGGAGCTGTTTTTT. The encoded protein is CASSLGFRGTGELFF.

V is TRBV4-2 and J is TRBJ2-3; no clear D. V was cut by 0 bases and J by 0 bases, with 4 bases left in between. Germline V gives CDR1 LGHNA, CDR2 YNFKEQ. The CDR3 is 14 residues long. This CDR3 is CASSQDRSTDTQYF. The CDR3 DNA sequence: TGTGCCAGCAGCCAAGATCGAAGCACAGATACGCAGTATTTT.